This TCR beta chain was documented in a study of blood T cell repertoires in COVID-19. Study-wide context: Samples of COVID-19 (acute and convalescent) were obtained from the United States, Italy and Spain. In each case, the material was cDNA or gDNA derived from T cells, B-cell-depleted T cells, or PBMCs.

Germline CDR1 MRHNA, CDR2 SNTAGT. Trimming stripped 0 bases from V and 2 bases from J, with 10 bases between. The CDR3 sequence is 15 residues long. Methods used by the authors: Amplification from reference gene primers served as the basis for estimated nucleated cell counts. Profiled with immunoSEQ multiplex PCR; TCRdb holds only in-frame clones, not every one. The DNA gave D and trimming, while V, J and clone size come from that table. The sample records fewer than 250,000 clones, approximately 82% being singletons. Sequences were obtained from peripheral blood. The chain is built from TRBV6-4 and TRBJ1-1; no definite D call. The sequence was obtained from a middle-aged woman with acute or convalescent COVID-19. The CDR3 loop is CASSDSARRNTEAFF. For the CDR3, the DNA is TGTGCCAGCAGTGACTCGGCCAGAAGAAACACTGAAGCTTTCTTT.